A selection of T cell receptor beta chains follows, all from one sample in a study of T cell responses to AZD1222 COVID-19 vaccine. Data came from immunoSEQ multiplex PCR; TCRdb stores just in-frame clones and leaves some out. The sample yields approximately 80,000 clones, approximately 90% seen once. Sequencing was performed on peripheral blood, taken on day 0 of AZD1222 vaccination. The source is an adult in good health. CDR3s include the opening cysteine and the closing phenylalanine or tryptophan. Expanded clones are given a class, and other clones once, few, many or no size at all.

clone_size j_call v_call cdr3_aa
. TRBJ1-5 TRBV6-1 CASSDERQINQPQHF
. TRBJ1-4 TRBV20-1 CSAYRLAGLFF
. TRBJ2-1 TRBV27 CASSSTGTRSYNEQFF
. TRBJ1-2 TRBV7-9 CASGQVNYGYTF
. TRBJ2-1 TRBV6-5 CASSYRGLSYNEQFF
. TRBJ1-6 TRBV27 CASSLSWTGQNSPLHF
. TRBJ2-7 TRBV19 CASSISESYEQYF
. TRBJ1-2 TRBV28 CASSIGDIYGYTF
. TRBJ1-1 TRBV29-1 CSANLNTEAFF
. TRBJ2-7 TRBV7-8 CASSLDSPGEQYF
few TRBJ1-3 TRBV5-4 CASSTGTLSGNTIYF
. TRBJ2-7 TRBV28 CASNKPSGGAVYEQYF
. TRBJ2-3 TRBV5-1 CASSLGAGTAVTDTQYF
. TRBJ1-2 TRBV27 CASSSGRAYGYTF
. TRBJ1-2 TRBV18 CASSLLGQGDYGYTF
. TRBJ1-5 TRBV7-3 CASSLCWGFQPQHF